This TCR beta chain was documented in a study of vaccination effects on CD4 cells after COVID-19. Study context: Each participant was given two doses of one vaccine (BNT162b2 or mRNA-1273). Findings and limits, study-wide: Most post-vaccine spike-reactive clones in convalescents were new, not infection-derived.

About this clone: Its cognate antigen is unknown.

The CDR3 runs 16 residues. Germline loops: CDR1 KGHSH, CDR2 LQKENI. Trimming pared 4 bases from V and 0 bases from J, leaving 13 bases between. Method: immunoSEQ multiplex PCR; TCRdb's copy keeps in-frame clones and lacks some. Of about 66,000 clones in the sample, under 80% were seen once. CD4+ T cell isolation took place after 10 days of culture. Cultures got half-medium changes with IL-2 on days 3 and 7. The source is a human donor who had a prior SARS-CoV-2 infection. The gene calls are TRBV18 and TRBJ1-3; no definite D call. This specimen was CD4+ T cells from PBMCs cultured without peptide, taken before COVID-19 vaccination. The DNA of the CDR3 is TGTGCCAGCTCACGGTCGGGAGTAAACTCTGGAAACACCATATATTTT. This encodes CASSRSGVNSGNTIYF.